This section outlines one TCR beta chain sequence together with its context. The antigen remains undetermined. This specimen comes from a study of shared clonotypes between healthy human individuals. Study-wide findings and caveats: Some naive CD4 clonotypes, about 5.5%, turned up in common across a handful of donors. Sorted-subset sequencing was shown by rarefaction to be incomplete despite large depth. The authors sampled blood alone, and tissue repertoires likely differ.

Naive CD8 cells lacked CD45RO, underwent positive selection for CCR7 and left out terminally differentiated effector memory CD45RA+ cells. Profiling relied on immunoSEQ multiplex PCR, and the TCRdb table lists in-frame clones only, not all of them. The data contain about 820,000 clones, 90% to 95% of them singletons. Sequenced input: naive CD8+ T cells sorted from blood. This sequence was found in a man aged 25-45 years in good health.

The CDR3 region is CASSLGQENTEAFF. CDR3 nucleotide sequence: TGTGCCAGCAGCTTAGGACAGGAAAACACTGAAGCTTTCTTT. The chain links TRBV11-3 to TRBJ1-1; the D gene is possibly TRBD1 (6 bases). The CDR3 is 14 amino acids. The germline gives CDR1 SGHNT, CDR2 YENEEA. Trimming took 1 base from V and 2 from J, leaving 8 bases between them.